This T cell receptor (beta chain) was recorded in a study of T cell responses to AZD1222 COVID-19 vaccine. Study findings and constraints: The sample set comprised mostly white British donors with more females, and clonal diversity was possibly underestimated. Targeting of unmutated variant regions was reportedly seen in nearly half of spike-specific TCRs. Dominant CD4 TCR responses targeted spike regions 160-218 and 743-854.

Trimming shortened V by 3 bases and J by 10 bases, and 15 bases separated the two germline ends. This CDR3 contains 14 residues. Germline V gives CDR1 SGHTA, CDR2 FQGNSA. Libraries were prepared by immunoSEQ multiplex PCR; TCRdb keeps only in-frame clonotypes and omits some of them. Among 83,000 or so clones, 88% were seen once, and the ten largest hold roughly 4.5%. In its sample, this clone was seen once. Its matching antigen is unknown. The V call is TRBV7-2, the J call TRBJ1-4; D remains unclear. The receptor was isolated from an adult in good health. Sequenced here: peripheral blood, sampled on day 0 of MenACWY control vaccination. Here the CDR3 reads CASSFSLDEAKLFF. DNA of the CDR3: TGTGCCAGCAGCTTCTCCTTGGACGAAGCAAAACTGTTTTTT.